A single sample gave rise to the 29 T cell receptor beta chains below, sequenced in a study of T cells after posttransplantation cyclophosphamide. Profiled with immunoSEQ multiplex PCR; TCRdb holds only in-frame clones, not every one. The sample shows tens of thousands of clones, none of them appearing just once. The specimen was PBMCs. The source is a man in his forties in good health, CMV-negative, and a related stem cell transplant donor.

The CDR3 DNA follows: TGTGCCAGCAGCGTAGGGGCGGGAGGGTACACAGATACGCAGTATTTT. This translates into CASSVGAGGYTDTQYF. The V gene is TRBV9, the J gene TRBJ2-3; the match to TRBD2 covers 9 bases. The CDR3 length is 16 residues. The V segment lost 0 bases and the J segment 2 bases; nucleotides outside the gene matches: 4. CDR1 is SGDLS, CDR2 YYNGEE, per germline.

This clone has at least ten counts. The rearrangement joins TRBV20-1 to TRBJ2-7; the D is unclear. CDR3 length: 11 amino acids. V was clipped by 2 bases and J by 6 bases, with 8 bases between them. The germline CDR1 and CDR2 sequences are DFQATT and SNEGSKA (reference sequence). The CDR3 reads CSARKSTEQYF. The CDR3 nucleotides read TGCAGTGCTAGAAAGAGTACCGAGCAGTACTTC.

This clone was found many times. The chain is built from TRBV10-3 and TRBJ2-3, with unresolved D. Germline CDR1 and CDR2: ENHRY and SYGVKD. The CDR3 covers 14 residues. CDR3 in DNA: TGTGCGGTGCGGAAGGCGATCGGGACAGATACGCAGTATTTT. Its translation: CAVRKAIGTDTQYF.

There are many counts of this clone. The chain is built from TRBV5-1 and TRBJ2-3, with TRBD2 matching 7 bases. The V gene end was trimmed by 0 bases and the J gene end by 1 base; junction bases not matched to a gene: 5. The CDR3 runs to 16 residues. Looked up from germline, CDR1 is SGHRS and CDR2 is YFSETQ. Here the CDR3 reads CASSLAASGRTDTQYF. The CDR3 coding sequence is TGCGCCAGCAGCTTGGCGGCTAGCGGACGCACAGATACGCAGTATTTT.

In this sample, this clone turned up many times. V gene TRBV27 combines with J gene TRBJ2-2, with TRBD1 matching 7 bases. The germline gives CDR1 MNHEY, CDR2 SMNVEV (reference sequence). The CDR3 runs to 14 residues. J lost 7 bases, V lost 5 bases, and 7 bases had no gene match. The CDR3 loop reads CASSPTGLGGELFF. CDR3 DNA: TGTGCCAGCAGTCCGACAGGGTTAGGCGGGGAGCTGTTTTTT.

At least ten counts were recorded for this clone. J is TRBJ1-2 and V is TRBV25-1; the match to TRBD1 covers 7 bases. In germline, CDR1 is MGHDK, CDR2 SYGVNS. The junction had 4 bases not matched to a gene; V was cut back by 1 base and J by 2 bases. This CDR3 region has 15 residues. The CDR3 region is CASSESQGVNYGYTF. The CDR3 DNA follows: TGTGCCAGCAGTGAATCCCAGGGGGTCAACTATGGCTACACCTTC.

This clone was seen at least ten times. V gene TRBV11-1 combines with J gene TRBJ2-5, with TRBD1 identical over 8 bases. Germline V gives CDR1 SGHAT, CDR2 FQDESV (reference sequence). Trimming at V came to 5 bases and at J to 0 bases, leaving 5 bases not matched to a gene. The CDR3 length is 15 residues. The CDR3 nucleotides read TGTGCCAGCAGCCCGTTGGGACAGGACCAAGAGACCCAGTACTTC. Encoded protein: CASSPLGQDQETQYF. Variable domain in full (rest from reference TRBV11-1 and TRBJ2-5): EAEVAQSPRYKITEKSQAVAFWCDPISGHATLYWYRQILGQGPELLVQFQDESVVDDSQLPKDRFSAERLKGVDSTLKIQPAELGDSAMYLCASSPLGQDQETQYFGPGTRLLVL.

In this sample, this clone turned up many times. This sequence joins TRBV7-9 and TRBJ2-5; 8 positions match TRBD2. The CDR3 runs to 17 residues. V was clipped by 0 bases and J by 5 bases; unmatched bases: 11. Germline values: CDR1 SEHNR, CDR2 FQNEAQ (reference sequence). As DNA, the CDR3 is TGTGCCAGCAGCTTAGCGCTAAGCGGGAGCCCCGGGGAGACCCAGTACTTC. This codes for CASSLALSGSPGETQYF.

This clone appeared many times. V usage is TRBV30 and J usage is TRBJ2-2; perhaps TRBD2 as D (6 bases). Germline CDR1 is GTSNPN and CDR2 is SVGIG (reference sequence). Between the trimmed V and J ends, which lost 3 bases and 1 base, there was a span of 24 bases. The CDR3 has 19 residues. CDR3 residues: CAWSLLSPLAQLNTGELFF. CDR3 nucleotides: TGTGCCTGGAGCCTACTTTCTCCTCTAGCGCAATTGAACACCGGGGAGCTGTTTTTT.

At least ten counts were recorded for this clone. This chain uses TRBV6-4 with TRBJ2-2, with 10 nucleotides matching TRBD2. CDR3 size: 16 residues. J gave up 2 bases and V 4 bases, and 4 bases lay outside the gene matches. Germline V gives CDR1 MRHNA, CDR2 SNTAGT. CDR3 in DNA: TGTGCCAGCAGTGCACTAGCGGGATACAACACCGGGGAGCTGTTTTTT. Protein product: CASSALAGYNTGELFF.

This clone was counted at least ten times. The chain uses TRBV18 and TRBJ1-5; D is uncertain. V gave up 3 bases and J gave up 4 bases, with 7 bases separating them. The CDR3 has 13 residues. The V gene's germline CDR1 is KGHSH and CDR2 LQKENI. The CDR3 nucleotides are TGTGCCAGCTCACCCAGCGCGAATCAGCCCCAGCATTTT. Its protein is CASSPSANQPQHF. Variable domain in full (rest from reference TRBV18 and TRBJ1-5): NAGVMQNPRHLVRRRGQEARLRCSPMKGHSHVYWYRQLPEEGLKFMVYLQKENIIDESGMPKERFSAEFPKEGPSILRIQQVVRGDSAAYFCASSPSANQPQHFGDGTRLSIL.

This clone was detected ten times or more. The chain joins TRBV2 to TRBJ2-7; tentatively, D is TRBD2 (6 bases). V was trimmed by 5 bases and J by 2 bases, leaving 16 bases between them. The CDR3 has 15 residues. Germline V gene lookup returns CDR1 SNHLY and CDR2 FYNNEI. The CDR3 loop reads CASSQGLKRPYEQYF. CDR3 nucleotide sequence: TGTGCCAGCAGTCAGGGACTTAAGCGCCCCTACGAGCAGTACTTC.

This clone was counted at least ten times. The chain uses TRBV19 and TRBJ2-7; the match to TRBD2 covers 9 bases. CDR3 length: 15 amino acids. The ends lost 5 bases at V and 3 bases at J; junction bases unmatched: 8. Germline CDR1 is LNHDA and CDR2 is SQIVND (reference sequence). CDR3 protein: CASSPPGLAYYEQYF. CDR3 DNA sequence: TGTGCCAGTAGTCCTCCGGGACTAGCTTACTACGAGCAGTACTTC.

This clone was detected many times. V gene TRBV13 combines with J gene TRBJ2-2, with D possibly matching TRBD1 (6 bases). This CDR3 is built from 16 residues. The V end lost 5 bases, the J end lost 0 bases, and 13 bases lay between the germline ends. Germline CDR1 PRHDT, CDR2 FYEKMQ (reference sequence). The CDR3 DNA follows: TGTGCCAGCAGCCCCACCGGGACACCGAACACCGGGGAGCTGTTTTTT. Its protein is CASSPTGTPNTGELFF. The full variable domain, completed using reference TRBV13 and TRBJ2-2, is AAGVIQSPRHLIKEKRETATLKCYPIPRHDTVYWYQQGPGQDPQFLISFYEKMQSDKGSIPDRFSAQQFSDYHSELNMSSLELGDSALYFCASSPTGTPNTGELFFGEGSRLTVL.

This clone has at least ten counts. The chain joins TRBV6-6 to TRBJ2-5; tentative D call: TRBD1 (5 bases). CDR1 is MNHNY, CDR2 SVGAGI, per germline (reference sequence). This CDR3 has 14 amino acids. With 7 bases removed from V and 2 bases from J, the gap between germline ends came to 14 bases. The CDR3 bases are TGTGCCAGCAAGACGGTATCAGGGCAAGAGACCCAGTACTTC. Translation gives CASKTVSGQETQYF.

In this sample, this clone turned up many times. V usage is TRBV5-1 and J usage is TRBJ2-5, with unresolved D. CDR3 size: 13 residues. CDR1 and CDR2 from the germline V gene are SGHRS and YFSETQ. Trimming removed 2 bases at V and 3 bases at J, with 8 bases between. Here the CDR3 reads CASSLRSKETQYF. The CDR3 DNA reads as TGCGCCAGCAGCTTACGGTCCAAAGAGACCCAGTACTTC.

This clone appeared many times. The DNA of the CDR3 is TGTGCCAGTAGTATAGTGGTAGCGGAAGATACGCAGTATTTT. Encoded protein: CASSIVVAEDTQYF. This rearrangement joins TRBV19 to TRBJ2-3, with D perhaps TRBD2 (6 bases). CDR3 size: 14 residues. Germline loops: CDR1 LNHDA, CDR2 SQIVND (reference sequence). The ends were cut back, 1 base at V and 5 bases at J, with 10 bases in the middle.

This clone was recorded many times. This chain connects TRBV28 to TRBJ2-7; D remains unclear. Germline CDR1 is MDHEN and CDR2 is SYDVKM. CDR3 size: 15 residues. V lost 2 bases to trimming and J lost 2 bases, with 13 bases between them. CDR3 nucleotide sequence: TGTGCCAGCAGTTTACGTGTAGGCAGGACCTACGAGCAGTACTTC. Translating gives CASSLRVGRTYEQYF.

The table lists this clone with a few counts. V and J are TRBV29-1 and TRBJ2-5; D perhaps matches TRBD2 (5 bases). Germline values: CDR1 SQVTM, CDR2 ANQGSEA. V lost 4 bases to trimming and J lost 2 bases, with 8 bases between them. The CDR3 contains 12 residues. The CDR3 region has the DNA TGCAGCGTTGGACTACCACAAGAGACCCAGTACTTC. Encoded protein: CSVGLPQETQYF.

This clone has a count of ten or more. The gene calls are TRBV15 and TRBJ2-5, with 11 bases fitting TRBD2. Germline V lookup: CDR1 LNHNV, CDR2 YYDKDF (reference sequence). This CDR3 comprises 16 residues. The V segment lost 6 bases and the J segment 1 base; nucleotides outside the gene matches: 7. The DNA for the CDR3 is TGTGCCACCAGAAAGCCGGGACTAGCGGTCCAAGAGACCCAGTACTTC. This sequence encodes CATRKPGLAVQETQYF.

In its sample, this clone was seen many times. V gene TRBV14 combines with J gene TRBJ1-1; D is undetermined. V was cut by 2 bases and J by 3 bases, with 7 bases left in between. Germline-derived CDR1 and CDR2 are SGHDN and FVKESK. The CDR3 has 13 residues. CDR3 sequence (DNA): TGTGCCAGCAGCCAAACAGTCTACACTGAAGCTTTCTTT. Translated, it gives CASSQTVYTEAFF.

This clone was seen ten or more times. The V and J genes are TRBV4-1 and TRBJ2-3; maybe TRBD2 (6 bases). Germline-derived CDR1 and CDR2 are MGHRA and YSYEKL. Deletions cut 1 base from V and 0 bases from J, with 8 bases between. The CDR3 is 15 amino acids. The CDR3 reads CASSQATRSTDTQYF. The CDR3 DNA reads as TGCGCCAGCAGCCAAGCGACTAGAAGCACAGATACGCAGTATTTT.

This clone showed up many times. The V gene is TRBV30, the J gene TRBJ1-2, with D tentatively TRBD1 (6 bases). V was clipped by 3 bases and J by 0 bases, with 14 bases between them. The germline gives CDR1 GTSNPN, CDR2 SVGIG (reference sequence). This CDR3 is 15 amino acids long. The CDR3 sequence is CAWSPRTVPNYGYTF. The CDR3 bases are TGTGCCTGGAGCCCCCGGACAGTACCTAACTATGGCTACACCTTC.

The table lists this clone with many counts. The chain has TRBV19 and TRBJ2-7; TRBD2 matches at 13 bases. This CDR3 region has 16 residues. Per the germline V gene, CDR1 is LNHDA and CDR2 is SQIVND (reference sequence). V lost 6 bases and J lost 2; bases outside the gene matches: 7. This CDR3 reads CASSPGGTSGAYEQYF. CDR3 nucleotides: TGTGCCAGTAGCCCCGGCGGGACTAGCGGGGCCTACGAGCAGTACTTC. Combining the CDR3 with reference TRBV19 and TRBJ2-7 gives the whole variable domain DGGITQSPKYLFRKEGQNVTLSCEQNLNHDAMYWYRQDPGQGLRLIYYSQIVNDFQKGDIAEGYSVSREKKESFPLTVTSAQKNPTAFYLCASSPGGTSGAYEQYFGPGTRLTVT.

This clone was picked up many times. The chain employs TRBV27 and TRBJ2-7, with D maybe TRBD1 (5 bases). Trimming pared 2 bases from V and 2 bases from J, leaving 13 bases between. The CDR3 covers 15 residues. Germline V gene lookup returns CDR1 MNHEY and CDR2 SMNVEV (reference sequence). The CDR3 reads CASSLRRPRAYEQYF. For the CDR3, the DNA is TGTGCCAGCAGTTTAAGAAGGCCCAGGGCCTACGAGCAGTACTTC.

This clone was seen ten or more times. This sequence joins TRBV19 and TRBJ2-1, with TRBD1 matching 11 bases. The CDR3 loop spans 17 amino acids. After removal of 1 base from V and 8 bases from J, the junction contained 10 bases not matched to a gene. Germline CDR1 reads LNHDA; CDR2 reads SQIVND (reference sequence). CDR3 protein: CASSIGSGQGALDEQFF. CDR3 nucleotides: TGTGCCAGTAGTATAGGTTCCGGACAGGGGGCTTTGGATGAGCAGTTCTTC.

This clone was recorded many times. The V gene is TRBV6-5, the J gene TRBJ1-2, with 7 bases fitting TRBD1. After removal of 1 base from V and 2 bases from J, the junction contained 7 bases not matched to a gene. CDR1 is MNHEY and CDR2 is SVGAGI in the germline V gene. This CDR3 has 16 amino acids. In DNA, the CDR3 is TGTGCCAGCAGTTACTTGTCAGGGGGGTTAAACTATGGCTACACCTTC. This translates into CASSYLSGGLNYGYTF.

In its sample, this clone was seen many times. The rearrangement uses TRBV5-1 and TRBJ2-5, with 9 bases matching TRBD1. The germline gives CDR1 SGHRS, CDR2 YFSETQ. The CDR3 is made up of 15 amino acids. V was pared by 7 bases and J by 4 bases, with 11 bases of the junction left unmatched. This CDR3 is CASGIGTGSGETQYF. CDR3 in DNA: TGCGCCAGCGGTATTGGGACAGGGTCCGGAGAGACCCAGTACTTC.

This clone has ten or more counts. The chain has TRBV9 and TRBJ2-3; 14 bases agree with TRBD2. The CDR3 has 16 residues. Trimming cost V 4 bases and J 3 bases; bases outside gene matches: 4. Germline lookup yields CDR1 SGDLS and CDR2 YYNGEE. The CDR3 DNA sequence: TGTGCCAGCAGCACGGGACTAGCGGGAGAGACAGATACGCAGTATTTT. It translates to CASSTGLAGETDTQYF.